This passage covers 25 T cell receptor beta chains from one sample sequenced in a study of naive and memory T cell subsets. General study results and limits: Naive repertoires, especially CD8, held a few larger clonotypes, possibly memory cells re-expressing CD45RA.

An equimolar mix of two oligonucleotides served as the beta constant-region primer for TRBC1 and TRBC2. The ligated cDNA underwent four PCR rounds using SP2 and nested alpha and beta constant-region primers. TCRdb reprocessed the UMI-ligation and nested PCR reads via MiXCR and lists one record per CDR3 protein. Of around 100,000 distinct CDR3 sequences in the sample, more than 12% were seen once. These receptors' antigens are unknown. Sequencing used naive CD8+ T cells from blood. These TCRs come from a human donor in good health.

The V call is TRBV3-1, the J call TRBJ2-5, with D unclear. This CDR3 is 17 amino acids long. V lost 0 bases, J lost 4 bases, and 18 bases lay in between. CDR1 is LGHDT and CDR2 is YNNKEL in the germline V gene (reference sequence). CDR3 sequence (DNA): TGTGCCAGCAGCCAAGATAAGTCTGTTGGTCGAATAGAGACCCAGTACTTC. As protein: CASSQDKSVGRIETQYF.

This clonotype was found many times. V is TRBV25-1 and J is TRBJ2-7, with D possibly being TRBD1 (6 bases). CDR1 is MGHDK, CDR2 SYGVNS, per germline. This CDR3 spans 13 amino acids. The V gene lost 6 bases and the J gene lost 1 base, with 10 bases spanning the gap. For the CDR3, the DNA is TGTGCCAGCAGCGAAGGACAGTCCTACGAGCAGTACTTC. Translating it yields CASSEGQSYEQYF.

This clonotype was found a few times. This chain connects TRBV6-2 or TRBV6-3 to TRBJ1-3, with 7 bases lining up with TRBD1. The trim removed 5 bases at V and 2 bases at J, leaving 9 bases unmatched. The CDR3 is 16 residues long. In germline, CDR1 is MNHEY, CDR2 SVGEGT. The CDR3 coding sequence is TGTGCCAGCAGTGCCTGGACAGGAGCGGCTGGAAACACCATATATTTT. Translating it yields CASSAWTGAAGNTIYF.

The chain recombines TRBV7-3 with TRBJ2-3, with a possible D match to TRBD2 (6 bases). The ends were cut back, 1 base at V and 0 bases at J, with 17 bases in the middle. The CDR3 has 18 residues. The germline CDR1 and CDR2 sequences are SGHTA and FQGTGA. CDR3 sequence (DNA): TGTGCCAGCAGCTTAAATGTAGTAGCGGACATAAGCACAGATACGCAGTATTTT. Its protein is CASSLNVVADISTDTQYF.

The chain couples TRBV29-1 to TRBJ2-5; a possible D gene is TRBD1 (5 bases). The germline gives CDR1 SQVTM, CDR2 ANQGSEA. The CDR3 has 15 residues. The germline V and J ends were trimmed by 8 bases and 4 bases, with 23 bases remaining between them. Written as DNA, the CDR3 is TGCAGCACAAACCCCACTCTGCAGGGTGGAGAGACCCAGTACTTC. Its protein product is CSTNPTLQGGETQYF.

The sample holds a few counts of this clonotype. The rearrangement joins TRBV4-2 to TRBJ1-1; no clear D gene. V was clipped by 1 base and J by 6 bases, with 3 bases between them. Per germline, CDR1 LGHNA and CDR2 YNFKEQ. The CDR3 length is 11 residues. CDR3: CASSQGAEAFF. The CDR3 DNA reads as TGTGCCAGCAGCCAAGGGGCTGAAGCTTTCTTT.

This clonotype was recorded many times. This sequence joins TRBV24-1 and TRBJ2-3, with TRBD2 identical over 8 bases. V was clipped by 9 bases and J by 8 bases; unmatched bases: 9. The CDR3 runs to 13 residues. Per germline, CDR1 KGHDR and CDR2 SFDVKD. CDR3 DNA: TGTGCCACCGAGACTAGCGACGCAGGTACGCAGTATTTT. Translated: CATETSDAGTQYF.

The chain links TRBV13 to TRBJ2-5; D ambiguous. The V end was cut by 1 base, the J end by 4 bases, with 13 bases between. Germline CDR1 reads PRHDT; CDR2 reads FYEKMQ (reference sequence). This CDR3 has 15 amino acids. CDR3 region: CASSLVLAPRETQYF. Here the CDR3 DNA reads TGTGCCAGCAGCTTAGTCCTCGCACCAAGAGAGACCCAGTACTTC.

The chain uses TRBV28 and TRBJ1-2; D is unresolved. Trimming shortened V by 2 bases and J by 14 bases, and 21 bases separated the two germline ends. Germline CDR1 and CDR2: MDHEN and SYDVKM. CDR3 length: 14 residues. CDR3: CASSLRPTSSTGTF. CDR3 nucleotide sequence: TGTGCCAGCAGTTTACGACCTACCTCATCGACGGGGACCTTC.

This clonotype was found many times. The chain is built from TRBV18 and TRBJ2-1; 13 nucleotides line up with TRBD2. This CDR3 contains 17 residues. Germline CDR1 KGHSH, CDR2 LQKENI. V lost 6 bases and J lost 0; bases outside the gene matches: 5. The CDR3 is CASSLLAGGPSYNEQFF. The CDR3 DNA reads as TGTGCCAGCTCTCTACTAGCGGGAGGGCCCTCCTACAATGAGCAGTTCTTC.

The CDR3 DNA sequence: TGTGCCAGCAGCCAACCACGACAGGGAGCTAGCACAGATACGCAGTATTTT. Its translation is CASSQPRQGASTDTQYF. V usage is TRBV3-1 and J usage is TRBJ2-3; the match to TRBD1 covers 7 bases. Per the germline V gene, CDR1 is LGHDT and CDR2 is YNNKEL (reference sequence). The CDR3 extends over 17 amino acids. The V gene end was trimmed by 2 bases and the J gene end by 0 bases; junction bases not matched to a gene: 8.

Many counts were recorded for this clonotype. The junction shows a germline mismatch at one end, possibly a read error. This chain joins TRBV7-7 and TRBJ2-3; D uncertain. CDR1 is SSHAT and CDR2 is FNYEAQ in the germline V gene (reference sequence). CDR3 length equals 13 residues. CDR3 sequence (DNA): TGTGCTAGCAGCTTAGGCCCGGTGGATACGCAGTATTTT. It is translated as CASSLGPVDTQYF.

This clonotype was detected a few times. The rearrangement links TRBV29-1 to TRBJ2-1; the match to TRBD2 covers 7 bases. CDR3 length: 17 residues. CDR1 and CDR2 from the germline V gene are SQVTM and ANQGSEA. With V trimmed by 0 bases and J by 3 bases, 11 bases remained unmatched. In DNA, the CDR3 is TGCAGCGTTGAAGATCTTCAAACGGGGGACTACTACAATGAGCAGTTCTTC. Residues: CSVEDLQTGDYYNEQFF.

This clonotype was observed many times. The CDR3 here is CSVDGRKETQYF. The CDR3 coding sequence is TGCAGCGTGGATGGACGGAAAGAGACCCAGTACTTC. The chain links TRBV29-1 to TRBJ2-5; no definite D call. The CDR3 covers 12 residues. The V and J ends lost 6 bases and 3 bases respectively, with 11 bases between them. Germline-derived CDR1 and CDR2 are SQVTM and ANQGSEA.

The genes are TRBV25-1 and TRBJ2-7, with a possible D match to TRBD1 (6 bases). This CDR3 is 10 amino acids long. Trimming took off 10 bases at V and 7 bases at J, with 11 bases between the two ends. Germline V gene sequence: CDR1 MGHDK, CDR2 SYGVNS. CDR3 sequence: CATERGEQYF. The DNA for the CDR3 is TGTGCCACCGAGAGGGGGGAGCAGTACTTC.

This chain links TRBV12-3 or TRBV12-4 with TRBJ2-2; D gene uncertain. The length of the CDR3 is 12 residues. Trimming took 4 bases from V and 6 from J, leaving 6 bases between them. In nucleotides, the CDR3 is TGTGCCAGCAGTTGGGATCCCGGGGAGCTGTTTTTT. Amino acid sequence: CASSWDPGELFF.

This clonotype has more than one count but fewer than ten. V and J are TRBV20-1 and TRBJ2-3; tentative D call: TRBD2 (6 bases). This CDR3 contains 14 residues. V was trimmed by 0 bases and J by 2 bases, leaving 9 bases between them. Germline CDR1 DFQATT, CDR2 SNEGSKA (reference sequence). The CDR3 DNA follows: TGCAGTGCTAGAGATAGCGGCCTCACAGATACGCAGTATTTT. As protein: CSARDSGLTDTQYF.

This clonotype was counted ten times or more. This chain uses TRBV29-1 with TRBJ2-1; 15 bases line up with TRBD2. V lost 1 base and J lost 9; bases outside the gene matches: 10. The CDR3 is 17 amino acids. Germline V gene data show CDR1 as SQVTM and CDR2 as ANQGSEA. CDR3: CSVEGGTSGRNVGEQFF. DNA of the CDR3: TGCAGCGTTGAAGGGGGGACTAGCGGGAGGAATGTCGGTGAGCAGTTCTTC.

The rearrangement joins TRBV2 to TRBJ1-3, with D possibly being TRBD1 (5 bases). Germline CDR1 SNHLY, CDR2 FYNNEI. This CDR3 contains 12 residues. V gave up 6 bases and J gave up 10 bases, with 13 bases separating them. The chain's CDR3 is CASRPGTRTIYF. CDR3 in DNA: TGTGCCAGCAGGCCGGGGACGCGAACCATATATTTT.

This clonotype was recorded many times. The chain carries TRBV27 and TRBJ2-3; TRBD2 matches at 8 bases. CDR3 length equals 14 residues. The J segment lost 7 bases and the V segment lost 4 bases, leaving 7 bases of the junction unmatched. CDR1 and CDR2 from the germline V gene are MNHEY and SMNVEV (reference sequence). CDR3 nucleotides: TGTGCCAGCAGTTCACTAGCGGTGCATAATACGCAGTATTTT. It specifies CASSSLAVHNTQYF.

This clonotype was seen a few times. As DNA, the CDR3 is TGTGCCACCGAAGGGTCCCCGGACACTGAAGCTTTCTTT. It translates to CATEGSPDTEAFF. The chain is built from TRBV24-1 and TRBJ1-1; D gene unclear. The CDR3 loop spans 13 amino acids. Trimming left V 9 bases short and J 3 bases short, with 13 bases between. Germline V gene sequence: CDR1 KGHDR, CDR2 SFDVKD.

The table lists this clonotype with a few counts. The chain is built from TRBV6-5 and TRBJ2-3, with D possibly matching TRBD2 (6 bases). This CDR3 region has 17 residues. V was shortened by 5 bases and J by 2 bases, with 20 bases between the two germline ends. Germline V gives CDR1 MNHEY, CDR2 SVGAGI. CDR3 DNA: TGTGCCAGCAGTGACGGGGCGGCGGGGCGGTTCACAGATACGCAGTATTTT. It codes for CASSDGAAGRFTDTQYF.

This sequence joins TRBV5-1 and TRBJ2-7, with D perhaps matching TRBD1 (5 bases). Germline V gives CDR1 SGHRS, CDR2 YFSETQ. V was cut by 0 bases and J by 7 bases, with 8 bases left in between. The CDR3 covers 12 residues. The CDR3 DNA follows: TGCGCCAGCAGCTTGGCGTCAGGGGAGCAGTACTTC. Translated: CASSLASGEQYF.

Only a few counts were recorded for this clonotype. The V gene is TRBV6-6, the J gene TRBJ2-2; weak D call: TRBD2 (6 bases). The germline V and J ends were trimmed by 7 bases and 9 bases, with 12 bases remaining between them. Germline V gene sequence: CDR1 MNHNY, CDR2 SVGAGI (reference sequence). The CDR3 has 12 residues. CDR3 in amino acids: CASIIGGRELFF. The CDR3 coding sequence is TGTGCCAGCATCATTGGCGGGAGGGAGCTGTTTTTT.

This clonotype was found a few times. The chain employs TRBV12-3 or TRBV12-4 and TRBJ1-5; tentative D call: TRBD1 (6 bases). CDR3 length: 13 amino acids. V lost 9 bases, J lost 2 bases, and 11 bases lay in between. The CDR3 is CASQGGGNQPQHF. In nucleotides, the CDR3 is TGTGCCAGTCAAGGGGGTGGCAATCAGCCCCAGCATTTT.